One sample yielded the 16 T cell receptor beta chains listed below, sequenced in a study of cytomegalovirus exposure and HLA in healthy donors. The repertoire was sequenced with immunoSEQ multiplex PCR; TCRdb's copy has only in-frame clones and lacks some. In the table there are around 63,000 clones, about 90% of which are singletons. Sequenced sample: PBMCs. Every receptor here comes from a young woman in good health and CMV-seronegative.

The CDR3 spells CASLPGLSYNEQFF. The CDR3 region has the DNA TGTGCCAGTTTGCCGGGACTCTCTTACAATGAGCAGTTCTTC. The gene calls are TRBV2 and TRBJ2-1, with D maybe TRBD2 (6 bases). The CDR3 contains 14 residues. The V end lost 9 bases, the J end lost 4 bases, and 16 bases lay between the germline ends. CDR1 is SNHLY and CDR2 is FYNNEI in the germline V gene.

The chain has TRBV7-8 and TRBJ1-6; D gene uncertain. V was trimmed by 0 bases and J by 11 bases, leaving 11 bases between them. This CDR3 spans 14 amino acids. Germline assignment: CDR1 SGHVS and CDR2 FQNEAQ. The CDR3 region has the DNA TGTGCCAGCAGCTTAGCTTTCACACCAACACCCCTCCACTTT. It is translated as CASSLAFTPTPLHF.

V usage is TRBV7-7 and J usage is TRBJ1-5; D remains ambiguous. The CDR3 contains 15 residues. The V and J ends lost 5 bases and 0 bases respectively, with 11 bases between them. Germline-derived CDR1 and CDR2 are SSHAT and FNYEAQ (reference sequence). The CDR3 nucleotides are TGTGCCAGCAGCACCGGCCGGGATAGCAATCAGCCCCAGCATTTT. Amino acids: CASSTGRDSNQPQHF. The entire variable domain, with the rest obtained from reference TRBV7-7 and TRBJ1-5, is as follows: GAGVSQSPRYKVTKRGQDVTLRCDPISSHATLYWYQQALGQGPEFLTYFNYEAQPDKSGLPSDRFSAERPEGSISTLTIQRTEQRDSAMYRCASSTGRDSNQPQHFGDGTRLSIL.

The rearrangement joins TRBV7-2 to TRBJ2-5; D perhaps matches TRBD1 (6 bases). The CDR3 totals 15 residues. The germline gives CDR1 SGHTA, CDR2 FQGNSA. V was shortened by 5 bases and J by 0 bases, with 13 bases between the two germline ends. The CDR3 DNA reads as TGTGCCAGCAGCCGGGACAACCAGTACCAAGAGACCCAGTACTTC. Its protein is CASSRDNQYQETQYF.

J is TRBJ2-3 and V is TRBV27; no reliable D call. CDR3 length: 14 amino acids. Germline loops: CDR1 MNHEY, CDR2 SMNVEV (reference sequence). Trimming shortened V by 5 bases and J by 6 bases, and 15 bases separated the two germline ends. CDR3 region: CASSNRIERDTQYF. The CDR3 bases are TGTGCCAGCAGTAACCGGATAGAGAGGGATACGCAGTATTTT.

The CDR3 DNA is TGTGCCAGCAGTTACCCCGGGACAGGGGTTTACGAGCAGTACTTC. Its protein product is CASSYPGTGVYEQYF. This chain connects TRBV6-5 to TRBJ2-7; TRBD1 aligns across 10 bases. Trimming removed 2 bases from V and 4 bases from J; junction bases left unmatched: 5. The CDR3 loop spans 15 amino acids. Germline CDR1 is MNHEY and CDR2 is SVGAGI.

The table lists this clone with a count of one. This chain joins TRBV6-5 and TRBJ2-2, with TRBD1 matching 10 bases. Germline values: CDR1 MNHEY, CDR2 SVGAGI. This CDR3 has 14 residues. Trimming removed 7 bases from V and 8 bases from J; junction bases left unmatched: 7. The CDR3 DNA sequence: TGTGCCAGCAATCGAGACAGGGGGCTAGGGGAGCTGTTTTTT. It is translated as CASNRDRGLGELFF.

V usage is TRBV10-3 and J usage is TRBJ1-1; D possibly corresponds to TRBD1 (5 bases). Germline V gene lookup returns CDR1 ENHRY and CDR2 SYGVKD. V gave up 6 bases and J gave up 7 bases, with 12 bases separating them. The CDR3 runs 12 residues. The CDR3 sequence: CAIRNEGDEAFF. Here the CDR3 DNA reads TGTGCCATCAGAAATGAAGGGGATGAAGCTTTCTTT.

This clone was observed a single time. J is TRBJ2-7 and V is TRBV18; TRBD1 aligns across 9 bases. Germline values: CDR1 KGHSH, CDR2 LQKENI. V shed 8 bases, J shed 7 bases, and the junction held 9 bases outside the gene matches. The CDR3 totals 13 residues. CDR3 residues: CASKLQGASEQYF. CDR3 in DNA: TGTGCCAGCAAACTACAGGGGGCAAGTGAGCAGTACTTC.

The chain uses TRBV6-1 and TRBJ2-3, with TRBD2 identical over 8 bases. Germline V gene lookup returns CDR1 MNHNS and CDR2 SASEGT. The J segment lost 5 bases and the V segment lost 4 bases, leaving 8 bases of the junction unmatched. The CDR3 is made up of 15 amino acids. The CDR3: CASSAEGAGGDTQYF. The CDR3 bases are TGTGCCAGCAGTGCCGAAGGGGCGGGGGGAGATACGCAGTATTTT.

V and J are TRBV28 and TRBJ1-1; 7 bases agree with TRBD1. J was trimmed by 5 bases and V by 5 bases; bases with no gene match: 8. Germline values: CDR1 MDHEN, CDR2 SYDVKM. CDR3 length equals 14 residues. This chain's CDR3 is CASSQPTGRTEAFF. Written as DNA, the CDR3 is TGTGCCAGCAGTCAACCGACAGGGCGGACTGAAGCTTTCTTT.

The rearrangement uses TRBV5-1 and TRBJ2-1; 8 bases are a match to TRBD2. Germline V gene sequence: CDR1 SGHRS, CDR2 YFSETQ. V shed 3 bases and J 2 bases; nucleotides not matched to a gene: 10. The CDR3 is made up of 17 amino acids. The CDR3: CASSSISGVDAYNEQFF. The CDR3 DNA reads TGCGCCAGCAGCTCAATTAGCGGGGTCGACGCCTACAATGAGCAGTTCTTC. Drawing the rest from reference TRBV5-1 and TRBJ2-1, the complete variable domain is KAGVTQTPRYLIKTRGQQVTLSCSPISGHRSVSWYQQTPGQGLQFLFEYFSETQRNKGNFPGRFSGRQFSNSRSEMNVSTLELGDSALYLCASSSISGVDAYNEQFFGPGTRLTVL.

The V and J genes are TRBV7-2 and TRBJ2-2; 7 nucleotides line up with TRBD2. V was pared by 5 bases and J by 5 bases, with 11 bases of the junction left unmatched. The CDR3 has 16 amino acids. Per germline, CDR1 SGHTA and CDR2 FQGNSA. CDR3 sequence reads: CASSPRGGRETGELFF. CDR3 DNA: TGTGCCAGCAGCCCTAGGGGCGGGAGAGAAACCGGGGAGCTGTTTTTT.

This clone showed up just a few times. The sample holds other DNA sequences that translate to the same CDR3. The chain has TRBV15 and TRBJ1-5, with 9 bases aligning to TRBD1. Germline CDR1 is LNHNV and CDR2 is YYDKDF (reference sequence). CDR3 length: 15 residues. V shed 3 bases, J shed 4 bases, and the junction held 4 bases outside the gene matches. CDR3: CATSRGGQGNQPQHF. In DNA, the CDR3 is TGTGCCACCAGCAGGGGGGGACAGGGAAATCAGCCCCAGCATTTT.

The rearrangement joins TRBV7-2 to TRBJ2-2, with D hard to call. The CDR3 is made up of 14 amino acids. Between the trimmed V and J ends, which lost 5 bases and 2 bases, there was a span of 9 bases. Germline lookup yields CDR1 SGHTA and CDR2 FQGNSA. CDR3 DNA sequence: TGTGCCAGCAGCGCGCGGATCAACACCGGGGAGCTGTTTTTT. It is translated as CASSARINTGELFF.

The rearrangement joins TRBV9 to TRBJ2-1; 11 nucleotides match TRBD2. CDR1 SGDLS and CDR2 YYNGEE come from the germline V gene. There are 14 residues in the CDR3. With V trimmed by 0 bases and J by 12 bases, 5 bases remained unmatched. CDR3 bases: TGTGCCAGCAGCGTAGAAACTAGCGGGAGTGGGCAGTTCTTC. Protein sequence: CASSVETSGSGQFF.